This TCR beta chain was captured in a study of blood T cell repertoires in COVID-19. For the study at large: The cDNA or gDNA used as material had been derived from T cells, B-cell-depleted T cells, or PBMCs.

Per the study methods: Estimation of nucleated cell counts was performed using reference gene primer amplification. Generated by immunoSEQ multiplex PCR, the TCRdb table keeps only in-frame clones and is missing some. Clone size and the V and J calls come from that table; the DNA yielded D and trimming. Counted here are approximately 300,000 clones, 90% occurring once; the ten biggest clones make up 3.5% to 4.5%. The V and J ends lost 3 bases and 1 base respectively, with 6 bases between them. CDR1 LGHDT and CDR2 YNNKEL come from the germline V gene (reference sequence). CDR3 length equals 13 residues. All enrollees were roughly 18 to 95 years old and from approximately 24 US areas. Participant-reported clinical history was the basis for cohort assignment. This clone was seen a handful of times. Other DNA sequences in the sample encode the same CDR3.

This clonotype was sampled from a woman between 18 and 29 years old with acute COVID-19. The sample comprised PBMCs or T cells enriched from blood (not recorded which). The genes are TRBV3-1 (or the pseudogene TRBV3-2) and TRBJ1-1; maybe TRBD1 (5 bases). Here the CDR3 DNA reads TGTGCCAGCAGCCAGGGGCGGAACACTGAAGCTTTCTTT. This gives the protein CASSQGRNTEAFF.